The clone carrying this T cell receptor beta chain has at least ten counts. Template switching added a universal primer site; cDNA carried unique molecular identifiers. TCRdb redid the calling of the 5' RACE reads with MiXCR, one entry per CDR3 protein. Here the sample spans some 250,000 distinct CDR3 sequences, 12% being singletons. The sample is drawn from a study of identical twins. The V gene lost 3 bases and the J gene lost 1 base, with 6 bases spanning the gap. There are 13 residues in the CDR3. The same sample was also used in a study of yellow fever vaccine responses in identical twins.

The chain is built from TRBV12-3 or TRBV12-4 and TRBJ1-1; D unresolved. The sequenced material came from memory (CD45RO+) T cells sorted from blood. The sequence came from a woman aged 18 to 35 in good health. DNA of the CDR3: TGTGCCAGCAGTTTTGGGAAGAACACTGAAGCTTTCTTT. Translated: CASSFGKNTEAFF.